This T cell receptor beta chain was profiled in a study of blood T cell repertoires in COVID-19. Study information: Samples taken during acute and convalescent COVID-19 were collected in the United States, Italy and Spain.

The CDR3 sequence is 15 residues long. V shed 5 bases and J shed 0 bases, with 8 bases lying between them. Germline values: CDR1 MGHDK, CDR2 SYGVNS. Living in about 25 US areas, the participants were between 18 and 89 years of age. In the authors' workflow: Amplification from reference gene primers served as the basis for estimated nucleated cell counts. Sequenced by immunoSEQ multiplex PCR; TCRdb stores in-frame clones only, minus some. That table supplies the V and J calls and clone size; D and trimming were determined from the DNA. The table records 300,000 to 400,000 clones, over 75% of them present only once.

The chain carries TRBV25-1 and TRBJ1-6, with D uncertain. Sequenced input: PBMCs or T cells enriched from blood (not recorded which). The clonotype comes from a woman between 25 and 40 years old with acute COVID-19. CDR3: CASSLRSSYNSPLHF. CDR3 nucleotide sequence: TGTGCCAGCAGTTTAAGGAGCTCCTATAATTCACCCCTCCACTTT. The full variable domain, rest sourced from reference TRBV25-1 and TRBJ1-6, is EADIYQTPRYLVIGTGKKITLECSQTMGHDKMYWYQQDPGMELHLIHYSYGVNSTEKGDLSSESTVSRIRTEHFPLTLESARPSHTSQYLCASSLRSSYNSPLHFGNGTRLTVT.